This T cell receptor (beta chain) was captured by sequencing in a study of vaccination effects on CD4 cells after COVID-19. Whole-study results and caveats: Only 1 of 255 vaccine-induced clones from healthy vaccinees cross-reacted with common cold coronaviruses. Few convalescent patients, and no early post-infection timepoints, were available to the study. Both infection-induced and vaccine-induced clones contracted markedly at late post-vaccination timepoints.

The V gene end was trimmed by 5 bases and the J gene end by 0 bases; junction bases not matched to a gene: 6. This CDR3 has 15 residues. Germline V gene sequence: CDR1 MNHEY, CDR2 SVGAGI. As to this clone: What it binds is not known.

Following culture for under 12 days, CD4+ T cells were isolated. Each culture had half its medium swapped for IL-2 medium on days 3 and 7. Assay used: immunoSEQ multiplex PCR; TCRdb lists only in-frame clones, some missing. The sample contains some 40,000 clones, about 70% of which appear only once. This sequence joins TRBV6-5 and TRBJ2-7; 8 nucleotides line up with TRBD1. The TCR sequence derives from a human donor who received a COVID-19 vaccine. This specimen consisted of CD4+ T cells from PBMCs cultured without peptide, obtained before COVID-19 vaccination. CDR3 in amino acids: CASSPTGTGSYEQYF. CDR3 DNA: TGTGCCAGCAGTCCAACCGGGACAGGCTCCTACGAGCAGTACTTC.